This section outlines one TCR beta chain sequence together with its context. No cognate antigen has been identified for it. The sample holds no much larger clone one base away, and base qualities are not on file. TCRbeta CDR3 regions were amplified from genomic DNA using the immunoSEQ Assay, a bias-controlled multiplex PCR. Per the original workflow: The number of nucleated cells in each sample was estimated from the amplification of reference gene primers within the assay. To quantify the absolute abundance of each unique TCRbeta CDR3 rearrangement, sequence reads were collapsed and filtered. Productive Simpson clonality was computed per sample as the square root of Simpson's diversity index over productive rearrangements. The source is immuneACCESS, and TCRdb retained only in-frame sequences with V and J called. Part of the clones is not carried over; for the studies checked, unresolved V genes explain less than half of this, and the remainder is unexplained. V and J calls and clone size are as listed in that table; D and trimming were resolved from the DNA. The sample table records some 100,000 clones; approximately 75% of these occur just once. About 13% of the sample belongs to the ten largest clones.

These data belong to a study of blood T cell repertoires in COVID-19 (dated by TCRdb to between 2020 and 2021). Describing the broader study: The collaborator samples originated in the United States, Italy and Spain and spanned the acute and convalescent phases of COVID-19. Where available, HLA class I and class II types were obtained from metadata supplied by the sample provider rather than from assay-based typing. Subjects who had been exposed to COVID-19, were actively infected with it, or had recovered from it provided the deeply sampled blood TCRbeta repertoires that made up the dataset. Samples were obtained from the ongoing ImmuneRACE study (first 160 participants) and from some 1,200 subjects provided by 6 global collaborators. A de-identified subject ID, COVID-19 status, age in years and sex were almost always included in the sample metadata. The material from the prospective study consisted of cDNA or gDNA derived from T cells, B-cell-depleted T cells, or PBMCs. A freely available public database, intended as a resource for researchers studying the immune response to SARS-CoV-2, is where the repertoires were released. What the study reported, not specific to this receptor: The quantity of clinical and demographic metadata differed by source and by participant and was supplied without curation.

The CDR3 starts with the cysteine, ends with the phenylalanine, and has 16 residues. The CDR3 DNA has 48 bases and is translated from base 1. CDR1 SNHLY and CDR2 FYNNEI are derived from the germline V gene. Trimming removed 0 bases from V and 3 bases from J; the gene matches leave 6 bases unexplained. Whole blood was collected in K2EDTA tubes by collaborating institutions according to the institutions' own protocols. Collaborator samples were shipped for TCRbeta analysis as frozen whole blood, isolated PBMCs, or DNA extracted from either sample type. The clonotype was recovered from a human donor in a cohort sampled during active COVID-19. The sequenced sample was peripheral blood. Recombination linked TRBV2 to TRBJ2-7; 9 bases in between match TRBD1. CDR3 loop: CASSEAPRTGVYEQYF. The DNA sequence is TGTGCCAGCAGTGAAGCGCCGAGGACAGGGGTCTACGAGCAGTACTTC.